This T cell receptor beta chain was profiled in a study of vaccination and CD4 T cells after COVID-19. Overall study context: Overlapping spike peptides served as the stimulus for the cells. These peptides came from SARS-CoV-2 and from the common cold coronaviruses HCoV-NL63, HCoV-OC43 and HCoV-229E. Study-wide points: SARS-CoV-2-reactive clonotype medians increased from around 19 to 38, not significantly. For convalescent patients, a median around 90% of reactive clones surfaced exclusively after vaccination.

In regard to this clonotype: Its target is unknown.

CDR1 is SGHRS, CDR2 YFSETQ, per germline. The CDR3 length is 17 residues. The germline V and J ends were trimmed by 0 bases and 0 bases, with 10 bases remaining between them. With the Oncomine TCR Beta short-read assay, DNA from cultured CD4+ T cells was sequenced. TCRdb independently ran MiXCR on the PCR reads; one entry per CDR3 protein. The sample contains 6,900 or so distinct CDR3 sequences, roughly 36% of which appear only once. The treatment here: approximately nine-day PBMC culture with coronavirus spike peptide pools or control peptides (ViraFEST assay). Those CD4+ T cells from the unexposed donor predate the COVID-19 pandemic (2011-2018).

This chain uses TRBV5-1 with TRBJ1-6; TRBD1 is a possible D gene (5 bases). This sequence was found in a human donor in good health. Sequenced sample: CD4+ T cells from blood, cultured in vitro. The CDR3, as DNA: TGCGCCAGCAGCTTGGTCTCAGGGAGCTCCTATAATTCACCCCTCCACTTT. It specifies CASSLVSGSSYNSPLHF.